Shown below are 24 T cell receptor beta chains from a single sample sequenced in a study of cytomegalovirus exposure and HLA in healthy donors (dated by TCRdb to 2015 to 2018). Library construction relied on the immunoSEQ multiplex PCR assay. For the multiplex PCR, a mixture combining 60 forward primers for TCR Vbeta segments and 13 reverse primers for TCR Jbeta segments was used. The table comes from immuneACCESS by way of TCRdb, which keeps in-frame sequences with V and J called. Part of the clones is missing from these tables; in studies checked, under half for an unresolved V gene and the rest for unknown reasons. For this sample there are 150,000 to 200,000 clones; roughly 80% appear just once. 3.5% to 4% of the sample comes from the top ten. The sequenced sample consisted of PBMCs. The origin of the receptors is a man aged 50 to 60 in good health and CMV-seronegative.

CDR3 loop: CASSGQGPGRDEQYF. CDR3 sequence (DNA): TGTGCCAGCAGCGGACAGGGGCCAGGAAGGGACGAGCAGTACTTC. The chain has TRBV9 and TRBJ2-7; 8 bases are shared with TRBD1. V was clipped by 3 bases and J by 5 bases; unmatched bases: 10. Germline-derived CDR1 and CDR2 are SGDLS and YYNGEE. This CDR3 is 15 amino acids long.

The chain recombines TRBV9 with TRBJ1-1, with 10 bases lining up with TRBD1. The CDR3 spans 14 residues. V shed 2 bases and J 5 bases; nucleotides not matched to a gene: 3. Germline CDR1 SGDLS, CDR2 YYNGEE. CDR3 nucleotide sequence: TGTGCCAGCAGCGTCGGGACAGGGGTTACTGAAGCTTTCTTT. It specifies CASSVGTGVTEAFF.

J is TRBJ1-1 and V is TRBV4-3; 7 bases match TRBD1. The germline V gene has CDR1 LGHNA and CDR2 YSLEER. V trimming: 1 base; J trimming: 5 bases; junction bases outside the gene matches: 7. CDR3 size: 15 residues. The CDR3 here is CASSQGGAGGTEAFF. The CDR3, as DNA: TGCGCCAGCAGCCAAGGGGGGGCAGGGGGTACTGAAGCTTTCTTT.

The chain employs TRBV27 and TRBJ1-4; D unresolved. Germline V lookup: CDR1 MNHEY, CDR2 SMNVEV (reference sequence). Trimming removed 4 bases at V and 0 bases at J, with 6 bases between. CDR3 length: 14 residues. The DNA for the CDR3 is TGTGCCAGCAGTTACCAGGCAACTAATGAAAAACTGTTTTTT. This codes for CASSYQATNEKLFF.

V and J are TRBV18 and TRBJ2-3, with D perhaps matching TRBD1 (5 bases). The CDR3 spans 14 residues. The V and J ends lost 2 bases and 0 bases respectively, with 6 bases between them. From germline, CDR1 is KGHSH and CDR2 LQKENI. CDR3 sequence reads: CASSPYRSTDTQYF. In DNA, the CDR3 is TGTGCCAGCTCACCATACAGGAGCACAGATACGCAGTATTTT.

The chain has TRBV7-2 and TRBJ2-3; D might be TRBD1 (6 bases). The germline CDR1 and CDR2 sequences are SGHTA and FQGNSA. The CDR3 is 16 residues long. Trimming left V 6 bases short and J 5 bases short, with 21 bases between. CDR3 sequence: CASRKKGDPRVDTQYF. The CDR3 nucleotides read TGTGCCAGCAGAAAGAAGGGGGACCCCCGGGTAGATACGCAGTATTTT.

J is TRBJ1-1 and V is TRBV18; 9 nucleotides match TRBD1. CDR1 and CDR2 from the germline V gene are KGHSH and LQKENI. The V gene end was trimmed by 2 bases and the J gene end by 5 bases; junction bases not matched to a gene: 3. CDR3 size: 14 residues. The CDR3 sequence is CASSPAQGATEAFF. The CDR3 nucleotides read TGTGCCAGCTCACCAGCACAGGGGGCGACTGAAGCTTTCTTT.

As DNA, the CDR3 is TGTGCCAGCAGCTCGATAATAGCGAATTCCGGACAGGGGGCGAGGACTGAAGCTTTCTTT. This codes for CASSSIIANSGQGARTEAFF. The chain joins TRBV7-8 to TRBJ1-1, with 11 bases matching TRBD1. The CDR3 covers 20 residues. Per germline, CDR1 SGHVS and CDR2 FQNEAQ. Trimming cost V 4 bases and J 5 bases; bases outside gene matches: 21.

The rearrangement links TRBV4-3 to TRBJ2-5, with TRBD2 as a possible D gene (7 bases). The assigned J gene may be wrong: the sequence end matches TRBJ2-7 better. The CDR3 is 14 residues long. Germline CDR1 LGHNA, CDR2 YSLEER. The CDR3 coding sequence is TGCGCCAGCAGTCTGGCGGGGGCGATCAACGAGCAGTACTTC. Protein product: CASSLAGAINEQYF.

The V gene is TRBV14, the J gene TRBJ2-7; 9 bases align to TRBD1. The CDR3 length is 13 residues. Germline CDR1 reads SGHDN; CDR2 reads FVKESK. The J segment lost 4 bases and the V segment lost 5 bases, leaving 3 bases of the junction unmatched. The CDR3 nucleotides are TGTGCCAGCAGCAAAGGGACAGGGTACGAGCAGTACTTC. Translated: CASSKGTGYEQYF.

This chain joins TRBV18 and TRBJ1-2, with 7 bases that match TRBD1. This CDR3 spans 13 amino acids. The V gene's germline CDR1 is KGHSH and CDR2 LQKENI. The trim removed 5 bases at V and 7 bases at J, leaving 7 bases unmatched. The CDR3 sequence: CASSSDRARGYTF. The CDR3 nucleotides are TGTGCCAGCTCATCTGACAGGGCACGTGGCTACACCTTC.

The V call is TRBV4-1, the J call TRBJ2-1, with 10 bases identical to TRBD2. Unmatched junction bases numbered 11, after V lost 0 bases and J lost 9 bases. The CDR3 contains 17 residues. Germline V gene lookup returns CDR1 MGHRA and CDR2 YSYEKL. The CDR3 loop reads CASSQEPGTSAFGEQFF. CDR3 DNA: TGCGCCAGCAGCCAAGAGCCCGGGACTAGCGCCTTTGGTGAGCAGTTCTTC.

This clone came up a few times. V usage is TRBV11-2 and J usage is TRBJ2-7; TRBD2 aligns across 7 bases. Germline-derived CDR1 and CDR2 are SGHAT and FQNNGV. The CDR3 is 16 residues long. The J segment lost 2 bases and the V segment lost 6 bases, leaving 13 bases of the junction unmatched. The CDR3 coding sequence is TGTGCCAGCAGTTCCAGCGGGGCCCGACCTCCCTACGAGCAGTACTTC. Translated, it gives CASSSSGARPPYEQYF.

The genes are TRBV7-9 and TRBJ1-6; TRBD1 agrees at 7 bases. The CDR3 runs 16 residues. The germline CDR1 and CDR2 sequences are SEHNR and FQNEAQ (reference sequence). V trimming: 3 bases; J trimming: 5 bases; junction bases outside the gene matches: 7. The CDR3 DNA follows: TGTGCCAGCAGCTTCCTCCGGGACAGAAATAATTCACCCCTCCACTTT. Protein: CASSFLRDRNNSPLHF.

The genes are TRBV10-3 and TRBJ1-3; 7 positions agree with TRBD1. CDR3 length equals 14 residues. Germline CDR1 reads ENHRY; CDR2 reads SYGVKD. Germline trimming cut 4 bases from V and 0 bases from J; bases unmatched to any gene: 0. The CDR3 DNA sequence: TGTGCCATCAGTGGACAGGGCTCTGGAAACACCATATATTTT. Protein sequence: CAISGQGSGNTIYF.

The rearrangement joins TRBV7-2 to TRBJ2-3; D ambiguous. With 5 bases removed from V and 4 bases from J, the gap between germline ends came to 7 bases. This CDR3 contains 12 residues. Germline V gene data show CDR1 as SGHTA and CDR2 as FQGNSA. CDR3 protein: CASSEYSDTQYF. The CDR3 DNA follows: TGTGCCAGCAGCGAATACTCAGATACGCAGTATTTT.

This clone was detected only a few times. The chain has TRBV18 and TRBJ2-3; 9 bases match TRBD1. Trimming at V came to 0 bases and at J to 0 bases, leaving 4 bases not matched to a gene. Germline CDR1 and CDR2: KGHSH and LQKENI. CDR3 size: 17 residues. The CDR3 region is CASSPPSQGASTDTQYF. CDR3 nucleotides: TGTGCCAGCTCACCACCGTCACAGGGGGCTAGCACAGATACGCAGTATTTT.

This chain uses TRBV5-6 with TRBJ2-3, with TRBD1 matching 8 bases. After removal of 4 bases from V and 0 bases from J, the junction contained 10 bases not matched to a gene. CDR3 length equals 17 residues. CDR1 and CDR2 from the germline V gene are SGHDT and YYEEEE. CDR3 residues: CASSQLSGGWSTDTQYF. DNA for the CDR3: TGTGCCAGCAGCCAACTCTCAGGGGGCTGGAGCACAGATACGCAGTATTTT.

The chain combines TRBV5-1 with TRBJ2-5; tentative D call: TRBD2 (5 bases). This CDR3 has 16 residues. The germline V gene encodes CDR1 SGHRS and CDR2 YFSETQ. V dropped 4 bases and J dropped 1 base, with 17 bases sitting between them. The CDR3 sequence is CASSLGETSFQETQYF. The CDR3 nucleotides read TGCGCCAGCAGCCTGGGCGAAACTAGTTTCCAAGAGACCCAGTACTTC.

V gene TRBV27 combines with J gene TRBJ2-7; 11 nucleotides agree with TRBD2. This CDR3 comprises 14 residues. J lost 7 bases, V lost 1 base, and 3 bases had no gene match. Germline V gene lookup returns CDR1 MNHEY and CDR2 SMNVEV (reference sequence). The CDR3 spells CASSLLGTSGEQYF. The CDR3, as DNA: TGTGCCAGCAGTTTATTGGGGACTAGCGGTGAGCAGTACTTC.

The chain is built from TRBV30 and TRBJ2-5; 7 bases are shared with TRBD1. Trimming took 3 bases from V and 4 from J; bases not matched to a gene: 14. Germline V gene lookup returns CDR1 GTSNPN and CDR2 SVGIG (reference sequence). There are 16 residues in the CDR3. The DNA for the CDR3 is TGTGCCTGGAGGGACCGGGGTCAGGGGGTCCGAGAGACCCAGTACTTC. Its protein product is CAWRDRGQGVRETQYF.

The rearrangement links TRBV14 to TRBJ2-7; D is unclear. The V end was cut by 0 bases, the J end by 3 bases, with 6 bases between. Germline loops: CDR1 SGHDN, CDR2 FVKESK. CDR3 length equals 13 residues. The CDR3 bases are TGTGCCAGCAGCCAAGAGAACGGCTACGAGCAGTACTTC. It yields the protein CASSQENGYEQYF.

Turning to this clone: Other DNA sequences within the sample encode an identical CDR3. This rearrangement joins TRBV20-1 to TRBJ2-3; D might be TRBD1 (5 bases). The germline V and J ends were trimmed by 5 bases and 5 bases, with 8 bases remaining between them. This CDR3 region has 11 residues. Per the germline V gene, CDR1 is DFQATT and CDR2 is SNEGSKA (reference sequence). The DNA for the CDR3 is TGCAGTGCTCTAAGGGGAGATACGCAGTATTTT. It specifies CSALRGDTQYF.

CDR3 sequence reads: CASSLGSGSGNTIYF. CDR3 nucleotides: TGTGCCAGCAGCTTGGGGTCGGGCTCTGGAAACACCATATATTTT. The V call is TRBV5-4, the J call TRBJ1-3; D is ambiguous. V was clipped by 0 bases and J by 0 bases, with 7 bases between them. The germline V gene has CDR1 SGHNT and CDR2 YYREEE (reference sequence). The CDR3 runs 15 residues.